This T cell receptor beta chain is from a study of blood T cell repertoires in COVID-19. The table came from immunoSEQ multiplex PCR; TCRdb's copy has only in-frame clones and leaves some out. The table has a few hundred thousand clones, 84% seen once. The sequence was collected from a human donor in a cohort sampled during active COVID-19. The sequencing input was peripheral blood.

Here the CDR3 reads CASSRREGYTF. As DNA, the CDR3 is TGTGCCAGCAGCCGCAGGGAAGGCTACACCTTC. V and J are TRBV3-1 (or the pseudogene TRBV3-2) and TRBJ1-2, with D possibly matching TRBD1 (5 bases). CDR1 and CDR2 from the germline V gene are LGHDT and YNNKEL (reference sequence). V lost 4 bases and J lost 8, with 8 bases in between. CDR3 length: 11 amino acids.